A single sample is the source of the 29 T cell receptor beta chains below, sequenced in a study of blood T cells in healthy people across ages. Together with a sample-barcoded 5' primer, a J-beta primer mix was included in a second PCR lasting roughly 7 to 11 cycles. MiXCR, run by TCRdb on the 5' RACE reads, gives a single entry per CDR3 protein. Of hundreds of thousands of distinct CDR3 sequences in the sample, over 40% were seen once. The sequenced material came from blood. Receptor source: a man older than 75 in good health.

The rearrangement links TRBV24-1 to TRBJ2-7; no reliable D call. Germline V gene sequence: CDR1 KGHDR, CDR2 SFDVKD. This CDR3 contains 16 residues. Trimming removed 4 bases at V and 2 bases at J, with 17 bases between. The CDR3 nucleotides read TGTGCCACCAGTGACACAGCCAATCCACCCACCTACGAGCAGTACTTC. This codes for CATSDTANPPTYEQYF.

J is TRBJ2-5 and V is TRBV6-2 or TRBV6-3; D may be TRBD1 (6 bases). The J call may be wrong; the DNA end is better matched by TRBJ2-7. The CDR3 covers 11 residues. Germline-derived CDR1 and CDR2 are MNHEY and SVGEGT. CDR3 DNA sequence: TGTGCCGCCAGAACAGGGATCGAGCAGTACTTC. Translation gives CAARTGIEQYF.

This clonotype was seen a few times. V is TRBV2 and J is TRBJ2-7; the D gene is possibly TRBD2 (6 bases). Germline V gene data show CDR1 as SNHLY and CDR2 as FYNNEI. With 7 bases removed from V and 1 base from J, the gap between germline ends came to 11 bases. CDR3 size: 13 residues. The CDR3 is CASKRDSSYEQYF. DNA for the CDR3: TGTGCCAGCAAAAGGGACTCTTCCTACGAGCAGTACTTC.

To note about this clonotype: A read error may explain this, as a much larger clone is one base away. This sequence joins TRBV4-1 and TRBJ2-1, with D unclear. TRBJ2-7 matches the DNA end more closely, so the J call is doubtful. Germline V lookup: CDR1 MGHRA, CDR2 YSYEKL. The CDR3 spans 16 residues. The CDR3 here is CASSQSADRSYNEQYF. CDR3 sequence (DNA): TGCGCCAGCAGCCAATCAGCCGATCGTTCCTACAATGAGCAGTACTTC.

The J gene is TRBJ2-6, the V gene TRBV28; D possibly corresponds to TRBD1 (6 bases). This CDR3 comprises 15 residues. Trimming took 11 bases from V and 0 from J, leaving 14 bases between them. The germline V gene has CDR1 MDHEN and CDR2 SYDVKM. The CDR3 protein is CAGNMDSSGANVLTF. The CDR3 nucleotides read TGTGCCGGCAATATGGACAGCTCTGGGGCCAACGTCCTGACTTTC.

The chain uses TRBV7-2 and TRBJ2-7, with D perhaps TRBD2 (6 bases). With 5 bases removed from V and 7 bases from J, the gap between germline ends came to 21 bases. The CDR3 contains 15 residues. Germline-derived CDR1 and CDR2 are SGHTA and FQGNSA. CDR3 bases: TGTGCCAGCAGCATAGACGGGACTTCCTACAATGAGCAGTACTTC. Residues: CASSIDGTSYNEQYF.

This clonotype was observed a single time. The chain links TRBV2 to TRBJ2-7; D is unclear. Germline V lookup: CDR1 SNHLY, CDR2 FYNNEI. The CDR3 is 15 residues long. The V end lost 3 bases, the J end lost 0 bases, and 12 bases lay between the germline ends. The CDR3 bases are TGTGCCAGCAGTGATTGGCAGATGATCTCCTACGAGCAGTACTTC. This sequence encodes CASSDWQMISYEQYF.

V and J are TRBV11-3 and TRBJ2-3; D is possibly TRBD1 or TRBD2 (5 bases each). The V end lost 4 bases, the J end lost 1 base, and 9 bases lay between the germline ends. CDR1 and CDR2 from the germline V gene are SGHNT and YENEEA. The CDR3 length is 14 residues. In nucleotides, the CDR3 is TGTGCCAGCAGCTCGGGACCAGGCACAGATACGCAGTATTTT. Its protein product is CASSSGPGTDTQYF.

The V gene is TRBV21-1, the J gene TRBJ2-5; TRBD2 is taken as the D call from the table, unchecked against the DNA. TRBV21-1 is deemed a pseudogene. The CDR3 has 18 residues. As DNA, the CDR3 is TGTGCCAGCAGCAAAAGGTTGCGGGAGGGCCACTCCTACAAAGAGCAGTACTTC. Amino acids: CASSKRLREGHSYKEQYF.

This chain connects TRBV5-1 to TRBJ2-5, with TRBD1 identical over 10 bases. J gave up 11 bases and V 9 bases, and 16 bases lay outside the gene matches. The CDR3 is 14 residues long. Germline CDR1 is SGHRS and CDR2 is YFSETQ. DNA of the CDR3: TGCGCCACTATGACCGGGACAGGGGACAATGAGCAGTACTTC. It encodes CATMTGTGDNEQYF.

This clonotype was picked up a small number of times. The chain joins TRBV5-1 to TRBJ2-7; D call uncertain. V lost 0 bases and J 3 bases, leaving 10 bases between the germline ends. Per the germline V gene, CDR1 is SGHRS and CDR2 is YFSETQ. The CDR3 length is 14 residues. CDR3 amino acids: CASSLVGEGYEQYF. Here the CDR3 DNA reads TGCGCCAGCAGCTTGGTTGGGGAAGGCTACGAGCAGTACTTC.

V gene TRBV10-3 combines with J gene TRBJ1-5; D is uncertain. Germline V gives CDR1 ENHRY, CDR2 SYGVKD. V lost 5 bases and J lost 1, with 6 bases in between. This CDR3 has 13 residues. CDR3 region: CAISKQSNQPQHF. CDR3 sequence (DNA): TGTGCCATCAGTAAACAGAGCAATCAGCCCCAGCATTTT.

This clonotype was picked up many times. This sequence joins TRBV20-1 and TRBJ2-5; a possible D gene is TRBD1 (6 bases). Between the trimmed V and J ends, which lost 8 bases and 4 bases, there was a span of 14 bases. Germline V gene sequence: CDR1 DFQATT, CDR2 SNEGSKA (reference sequence). There are 12 residues in the CDR3. The CDR3 is CSLPIGGETQYF. CDR3 DNA: TGCAGTCTACCTATAGGGGGAGAGACCCAGTACTTC.

The sample holds a few counts of this clonotype. This chain connects TRBV7-9 to TRBJ2-1; 16 nucleotides agree with TRBD2. The CDR3 is made up of 19 amino acids. After removal of 6 bases from V and 1 base from J, the junction contained 9 bases not matched to a gene. The germline V gene has CDR1 SEHNR and CDR2 FQNEAQ (reference sequence). The chain's CDR3 is CASRPPGLAGGLSYNEQFF. CDR3 sequence (DNA): TGTGCCAGCAGACCACCGGGACTAGCGGGGGGGCTATCCTACAATGAGCAGTTCTTC.

This clonotype came up a few times. This chain links TRBV5-1 with TRBJ1-1, with D unclear. V lost 4 bases, J lost 0 bases, and 10 bases lay in between. Germline V gene lookup returns CDR1 SGHRS and CDR2 YFSETQ. The CDR3 totals 14 residues. The CDR3, as DNA: TGCGCCAGCAGCGCCGGGAGCGTGAACACTGAAGCTTTCTTT. Its translation: CASSAGSVNTEAFF.

This clonotype was picked up a small number of times. CDR3 residues: CASRTGDRANTEAFF. CDR3 nucleotide sequence: TGTGCCAGCAGGACCGGGGACAGGGCAAACACTGAAGCTTTCTTT. J is TRBJ1-1 and V is TRBV2; 9 bases match TRBD1. Germline CDR1 is SNHLY and CDR2 is FYNNEI. Losses at the gene ends were 6 bases for V and 2 bases for J; bases not matched to a gene: 7. The length of the CDR3 is 15 residues.

This sequence joins TRBV6-6 and TRBJ1-4, with 9 bases aligning to TRBD1. The germline V gene encodes CDR1 MNHNY and CDR2 SVGAGI (reference sequence). V gave up 6 bases and J gave up 1 base; unmatched junction bases: 9. The CDR3 is 17 amino acids. The CDR3 loop is CASRDRDRAQTNEKLFF. As DNA, the CDR3 is TGTGCCAGCAGGGACCGGGACAGGGCGCAAACTAATGAAAAACTGTTTTTT.

This chain uses TRBV10-2 with TRBJ1-4; unclear D gene. CDR3 length: 14 residues. The ends were cut back, 0 bases at V and 11 bases at J, with 13 bases in the middle. CDR1 is WSHSY and CDR2 is SAAADI in the germline V gene. The CDR3 DNA reads as TGCGCCAGCAGTGAGTCTAACCCCGTGGGGAAACTGTTTTTT. Translation gives CASSESNPVGKLFF.

This sequence joins TRBV14 and TRBJ1-2; no firm D call. The germline gives CDR1 SGHDN, CDR2 FVKESK. Trimming shortened V by 2 bases and J by 5 bases, and 21 bases separated the two germline ends. The CDR3 length is 17 residues. The CDR3 DNA sequence: TGTGCCAGCAGCCAAACGAGAGGGAGACAAACTCTATATGGCTACACCTTC. It translates to CASSQTRGRQTLYGYTF.

This clonotype was recorded many times. CDR3 sequence: CASKPPVGEQYF. The CDR3 region has the DNA TGTGCCAGCAAGCCCCCGGTTGGCGAGCAGTACTTC. This chain connects TRBV6-2 or TRBV6-3 to TRBJ2-5; D not resolved. The J call may be mistaken, given a closer DNA end match to TRBJ2-7. CDR3 length: 12 residues. Germline V gives CDR1 MNHEY, CDR2 SVGEGT.

This clonotype was observed a few times. This rearrangement joins TRBV9 to TRBJ2-7; 10 bases line up with TRBD1. This CDR3 region has 17 residues. Trimming took 3 bases from V and 5 from J; bases not matched to a gene: 14. CDR1 is SGDLS and CDR2 is YYNGEE in the germline V gene. The CDR3 spells CASSAGVTGTGAHEQYF. The CDR3 region has the DNA TGTGCCAGCAGCGCTGGTGTTACCGGGACAGGGGCCCACGAGCAGTACTTC.

CDR3 in amino acids: CSAGTTGWSRVYQPQHF. DNA for the CDR3: TGCAGTGCTGGGACCACAGGGTGGAGTAGAGTTTATCAGCCCCAGCATTTT. This chain joins TRBV20-1 and TRBJ1-5; maybe TRBD1 (6 bases). Looked up from germline, CDR1 is DFQATT and CDR2 is SNEGSKA (reference sequence). This CDR3 region has 17 residues. With 5 bases removed from V and 5 bases from J, the gap between germline ends came to 25 bases.

The sample holds a few counts of this clonotype. The chain is built from TRBV7-2 and TRBJ2-5; tentatively, D is TRBD2 (6 bases). Trimming pared 5 bases from V and 5 bases from J, leaving 15 bases between. Germline CDR1 and CDR2: SGHTA and FQGNSA. The CDR3 runs 14 residues. The CDR3 coding sequence is TGTGCCAGCAGCCAAAGTCCCGGGACTGAGACCCAGTACTTC. The encoded protein is CASSQSPGTETQYF.

The rearrangement uses TRBV20-1 and TRBJ2-7; D uncertain. The germline CDR1 and CDR2 sequences are DFQATT and SNEGSKA (reference sequence). The CDR3 covers 15 residues. Trimming pared 0 bases from V and 3 bases from J, leaving 15 bases between. The DNA for the CDR3 is TGCAGTGCTAGAGATCCGAGCAGGACGAACTACGAGCAGTACTTC. Protein: CSARDPSRTNYEQYF.

This clonotype was observed a handful of times. The chain combines TRBV7-2 with TRBJ2-1, with TRBD1 matching 9 bases. J lost 4 bases, V lost 1 base, and 11 bases had no gene match. Germline CDR1 SGHTA, CDR2 FQGNSA. The CDR3 has 18 residues. This CDR3 reads CASSLGRRDRVGYNEQFF. Here the CDR3 DNA reads TGTGCCAGCAGCTTAGGACGGAGGGACAGGGTCGGGTACAATGAGCAGTTCTTC.

The CDR3 spells CASSRPGTSNEQFF. CDR3 nucleotide sequence: TGCGCCAGCAGCCGACCCGGGACTTCGAATGAGCAGTTCTTC. The genes are TRBV4-3 and TRBJ2-1, with D possibly TRBD2 on 6 matching bases. Trimming left V 4 bases short and J 7 bases short, with 14 bases between. This CDR3 has 14 amino acids. The germline gives CDR1 LGHNA, CDR2 YSLEER.

The chain uses TRBV11-3 and TRBJ2-2; D uncertain. The ends were cut back, 3 bases at V and 1 base at J, with 9 bases in the middle. This CDR3 contains 15 residues. Germline CDR1 and CDR2: SGHNT and YENEEA. The CDR3 DNA follows: TGTGCCAGCAGCTTCGGTAGGGTGAACACCGGGGAGCTGTTTTTT. Amino acid sequence: CASSFGRVNTGELFF. Together with reference TRBV11-3 and TRBJ2-2, the CDR3 gives the full variable domain: EAGVVQSPRYKIIEKKQPVAFWCNPISGHNTLYWYLQNLGQGPELLIRYENEEAVDDSQLPKDRFSAERLKGVDSTLKIQPAELGDSAVYLCASSFGRVNTGELFFGEGSRLTVL.

The V and J genes are TRBV5-1 and TRBJ2-1; tentative D call: TRBD2 (6 bases). The ends were cut back, 4 bases at V and 5 bases at J, with 19 bases in the middle. The CDR3 is 16 residues long. Per germline, CDR1 SGHRS and CDR2 YFSETQ. The CDR3 DNA reads TGCGCCAGCAGCCGTTCACTGGAGGGGACCCACAATGAGCAGTTCTTC. Protein product: CASSRSLEGTHNEQFF.

This clonotype was picked up many times. The CDR3 protein is CSARREGRADTQYF. The CDR3 DNA reads TGCAGTGCTAGGCGGGAGGGCCGGGCAGATACGCAGTATTTT. The rearrangement joins TRBV20-1 to TRBJ2-3, with 9 bases identical to TRBD2. This CDR3 is built from 14 residues. Germline-derived CDR1 and CDR2 are DFQATT and SNEGSKA (reference sequence). With 3 bases clipped from V and 4 bases from J, the junction kept 5 bases outside the gene matches.